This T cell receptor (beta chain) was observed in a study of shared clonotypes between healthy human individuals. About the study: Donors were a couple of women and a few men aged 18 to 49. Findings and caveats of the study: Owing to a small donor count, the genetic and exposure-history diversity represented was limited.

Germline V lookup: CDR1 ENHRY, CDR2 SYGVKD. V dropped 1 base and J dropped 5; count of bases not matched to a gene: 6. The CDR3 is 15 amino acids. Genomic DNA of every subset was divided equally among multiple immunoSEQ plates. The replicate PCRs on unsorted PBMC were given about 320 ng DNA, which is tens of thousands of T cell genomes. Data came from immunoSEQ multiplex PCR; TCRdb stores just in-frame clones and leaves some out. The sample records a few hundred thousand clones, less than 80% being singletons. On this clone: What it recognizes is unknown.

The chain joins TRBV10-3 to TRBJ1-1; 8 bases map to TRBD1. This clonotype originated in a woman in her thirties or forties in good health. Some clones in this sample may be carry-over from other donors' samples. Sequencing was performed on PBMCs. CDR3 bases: TGTGCCATCAGTGAGTACGGACAGGGAAATACTGAAGCTTTCTTT. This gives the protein CAISEYGQGNTEAFF.